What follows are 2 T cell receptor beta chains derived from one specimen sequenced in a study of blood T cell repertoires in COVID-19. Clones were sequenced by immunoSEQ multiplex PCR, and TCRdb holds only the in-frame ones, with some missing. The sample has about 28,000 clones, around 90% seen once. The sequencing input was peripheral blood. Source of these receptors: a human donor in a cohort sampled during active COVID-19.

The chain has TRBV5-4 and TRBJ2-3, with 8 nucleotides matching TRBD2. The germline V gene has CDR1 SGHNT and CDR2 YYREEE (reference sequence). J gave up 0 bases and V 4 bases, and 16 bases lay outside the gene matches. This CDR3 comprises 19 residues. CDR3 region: CASSPRGAPGGGSTDTQYF. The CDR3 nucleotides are TGTGCCAGCAGCCCCCGTGGTGCCCCGGGAGGGGGAAGCACAGATACGCAGTATTTT.

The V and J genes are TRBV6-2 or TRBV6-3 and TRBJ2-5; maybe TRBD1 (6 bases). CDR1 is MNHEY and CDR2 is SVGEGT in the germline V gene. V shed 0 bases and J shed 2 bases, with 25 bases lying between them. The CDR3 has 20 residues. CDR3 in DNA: TGTGCCAGCAGTTACTCGGCAGGGGCCTCAACTTTCCCATCACAAGAGACCCAGTACTTC. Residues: CASSYSAGASTFPSQETQYF.